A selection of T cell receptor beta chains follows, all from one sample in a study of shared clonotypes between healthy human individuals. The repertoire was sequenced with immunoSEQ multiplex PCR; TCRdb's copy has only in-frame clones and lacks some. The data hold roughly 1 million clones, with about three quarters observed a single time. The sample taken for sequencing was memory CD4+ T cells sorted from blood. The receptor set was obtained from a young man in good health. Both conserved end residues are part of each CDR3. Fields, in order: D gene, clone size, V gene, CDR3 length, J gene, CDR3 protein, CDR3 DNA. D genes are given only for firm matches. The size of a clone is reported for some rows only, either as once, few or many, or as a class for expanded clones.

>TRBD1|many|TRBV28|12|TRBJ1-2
CASTQGIGGYTF
TGTGCCAGCACACAGGGGATAGGTGGCTACACCTTC
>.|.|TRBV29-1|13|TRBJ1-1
CSVFLAMNTEAFF
TGCAGCGTTTTTTTAGCCATGAACACTGAAGCTTTCTTT
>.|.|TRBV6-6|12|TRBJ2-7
CASSPGSYEQYF
TGTGCCAGCAGTCCTGGTTCCTACGAGCAGTACTTC
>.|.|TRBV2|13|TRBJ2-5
CASSVGPQGAQYF
TGTGCCAGCAGTGTGGGGCCCCAAGGGGCCCAGTACTTC
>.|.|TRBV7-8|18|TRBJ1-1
CASSLEVRGKVANTEAFF
TGTGCCAGCAGCTTAGAAGTTCGGGGGAAGGTGGCAAACACTGAAGCTTTCTTT
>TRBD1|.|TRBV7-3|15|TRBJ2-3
CASSPRTGPTDTQYF
TGTGCCAGCAGCCCACGGACAGGACCCACAGATACGCAGTATTTT
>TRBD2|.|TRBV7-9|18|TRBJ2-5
CASSPPRRGEGMQETQYF
TGTGCCAGCAGCCCACCCCGACGAGGGGAGGGGATGCAAGAGACCCAGTACTTC
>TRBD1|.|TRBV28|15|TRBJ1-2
CASSPLGQGVYGYTF
TGTGCCAGCAGTCCCCTCGGACAGGGGGTCTATGGCTACACCTTC
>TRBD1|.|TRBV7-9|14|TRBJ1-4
CASSSGQGNEKLFF
TGTGCCAGCAGCTCGGGACAGGGGAACGAAAAACTGTTTTTT
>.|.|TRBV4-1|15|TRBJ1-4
CASSQVGFSNEKLFF
TGCGCCAGCAGCCAAGTAGGGTTTTCTAATGAAAAACTGTTTTTT
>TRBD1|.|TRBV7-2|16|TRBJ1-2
CASSFPGQGGGYGYTF
TGTGCCAGCAGCTTTCCGGGACAGGGAGGAGGCTATGGCTACACCTTC
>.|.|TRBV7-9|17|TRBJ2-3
CASSLLGWAESPDTQYF
TGTGCCAGCAGCTTATTGGGTTGGGCGGAGTCCCCAGATACGCAGTATTTT
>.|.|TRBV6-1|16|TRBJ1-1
CASSGGGFRLHTEAFF
TGTGCCAGCAGTGGAGGTGGCTTTAGGCTTCACACTGAAGCTTTCTTT
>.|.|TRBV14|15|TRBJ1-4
CASSQEGGLYEKLFF
TGTGCCAGCAGCCAAGAAGGGGGACTGTACGAAAAACTGTTTTTT
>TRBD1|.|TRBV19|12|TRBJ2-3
CASSLGTGPQYF
TGTGCCAGTAGTCTCGGGACAGGCCCGCAGTATTTT
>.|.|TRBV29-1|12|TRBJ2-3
CSEGIGTDTQYF
TGCAGCGAAGGGATTGGCACAGATACGCAGTATTTT
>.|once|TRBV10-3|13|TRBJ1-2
CAIRAPGDYGYTF
TGTGCCATCAGGGCCCCGGGAGACTATGGCTACACCTTC
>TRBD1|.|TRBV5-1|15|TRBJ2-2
CASSLEGGRAGELFF
TGCGCCAGCAGCTTGGAAGGGGGCCGTGCCGGGGAGCTGTTTTTT
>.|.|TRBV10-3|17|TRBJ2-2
CAISETPRGKNTGELFF
TGTGCCATCAGTGAGACCCCTAGAGGGAAGAACACCGGGGAGCTGTTTTTT
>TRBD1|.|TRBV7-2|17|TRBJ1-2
CASSTYPRGAGGYGYTF
TGTGCCAGCAGCACCTACCCCCGGGGGGCAGGGGGATATGGCTACACCTTC
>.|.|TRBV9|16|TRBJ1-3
CASSVDQGPGGNTIYF
TGTGCCAGCAGCGTAGATCAGGGGCCGGGTGGAAACACCATATATTTT
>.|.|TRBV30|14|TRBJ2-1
CASRGGGSYNEQFF
TGTGCCTCTCGGGGTGGGGGCTCCTACAATGAGCAGTTCTTC